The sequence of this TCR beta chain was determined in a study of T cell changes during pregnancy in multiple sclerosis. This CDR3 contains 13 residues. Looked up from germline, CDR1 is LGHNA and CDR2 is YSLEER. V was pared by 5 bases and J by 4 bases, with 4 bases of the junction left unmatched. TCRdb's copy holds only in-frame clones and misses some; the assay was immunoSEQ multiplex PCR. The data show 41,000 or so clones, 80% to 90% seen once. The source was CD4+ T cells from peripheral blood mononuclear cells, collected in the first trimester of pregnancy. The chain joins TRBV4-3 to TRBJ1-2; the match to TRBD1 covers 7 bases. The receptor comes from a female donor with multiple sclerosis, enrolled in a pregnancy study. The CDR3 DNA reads TGCGCCAGCAGCACCCAGGGGGGCTATGGCTACACCTTC. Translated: CASSTQGGYGYTF.